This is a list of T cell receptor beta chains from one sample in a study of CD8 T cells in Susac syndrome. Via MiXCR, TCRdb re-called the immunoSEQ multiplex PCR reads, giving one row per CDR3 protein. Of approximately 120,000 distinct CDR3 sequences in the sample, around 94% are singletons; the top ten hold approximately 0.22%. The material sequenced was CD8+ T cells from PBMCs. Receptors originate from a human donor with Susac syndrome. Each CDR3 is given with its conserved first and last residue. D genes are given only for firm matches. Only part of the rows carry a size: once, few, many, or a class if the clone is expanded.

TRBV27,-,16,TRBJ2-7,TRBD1,TGTGCCAGCAGTTACAGTCAGGGGGCTTTTGGCTACGAGCAGTACTTC,CASSYSQGAFGYEQYF
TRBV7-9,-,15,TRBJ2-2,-,TGTGCCAGCAGCTACCGGGACGGAAACACCGGGGAGCTGTTTTTT,CASSYRDGNTGELFF
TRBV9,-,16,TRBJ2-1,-,TGTGCCAGCAGCCCCAACCCCGGGGGCCTATACAATGAGCAGTTCTTC,CASSPNPGGLYNEQFF
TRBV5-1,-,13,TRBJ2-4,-,TGCGCCAGCAAGGAGAACGACAAAAACATTCAGTACTTC,CASKENDKNIQYF
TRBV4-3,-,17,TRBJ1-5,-,TGCGCCAGCAGCCAAGATCCCCCAGGGGCGGGCAATCAGCCCCAGCATTTT,CASSQDPPGAGNQPQHF
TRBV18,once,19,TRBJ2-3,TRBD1,TGTGCCAGCTCACCACCTTCGACAGGGGGCGATTCTAGGTTAGATACGCAGTATTTT,CASSPPSTGGDSRLDTQYF
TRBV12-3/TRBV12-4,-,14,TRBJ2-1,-,TGTGCCAGCAGTTTCTCTAGGTCTAGCAATGAGCAGTTCTTC,CASSFSRSSNEQFF
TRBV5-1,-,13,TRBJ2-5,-,TGCGCCAGCAGCCCCGGGACACCGGAGACCCAGTACTTC,CASSPGTPETQYF
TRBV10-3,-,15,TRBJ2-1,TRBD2,TGTGCCATCAGTGGGGGACTAGCGTTAAACAATGAGCAGTTCTTC,CAISGGLALNNEQFF
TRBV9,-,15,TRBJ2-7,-,TGTGCCAGCAGCGTAGACCCTGCTATCTCCTACGAGCAGTACTTC,CASSVDPAISYEQYF
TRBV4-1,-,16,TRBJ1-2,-,TGCGCCAGCAGCCAAGAATTAGATAACCGCGAGGATGGCTACACCTTC,CASSQELDNREDGYTF
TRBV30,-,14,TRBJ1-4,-,TGTGCCTGGAGTGTAGTGGGGAACGGTGAAAAACTGTTTTTT,CAWSVVGNGEKLFF